The TCR beta chain under discussion was sequenced for a study of graft-versus-host responses after intestinal transplantation. Study-level background: Recipients uniformly received anti-thymocyte globulin induction, followed by tacrolimus and steroids for 2 to 4 years.

As for this clone: Its antigen is as yet unknown.

Using immunoSEQ multiplex PCR, the repertoire was profiled, and TCRdb retains in-frame clones only, with some absent. The sample comprises 120,000 or so clones, about 94% of which are singletons, and approximately 0.49% rests with the top ten. Study results and limitations: Declines in HvG clones occurring early post-transplant were associated with peak circulating GvH clone levels.

The CDR3 has 18 residues. V shed 5 bases, J shed 2 bases, and the junction held 7 bases outside the gene matches. Germline V CDR1 and CDR2: MGHRA, YSYEKL. The rearrangement uses TRBV4-1 and TRBJ2-3; 16 bases match TRBD2. The sample was unstimulated CD8+ T cells sorted from spleen or lymph node cells, taken before intestinal transplant. The sequence derives from a human donor who received an intestinal transplant. The CDR3 protein is CASSEPGLAGGHTDTQYF. In nucleotides, the CDR3 is TGCGCCAGCAGCGAACCGGGACTAGCGGGAGGGCACACAGATACGCAGTATTTT.